The 23 T cell receptor beta chains presented below share a single source sample, sequenced in a study of T cells in Graves' hyperthyroidism and ophthalmopathy. Researchers took RNA transcripts and amplified the TCR beta CDR3 regions from them. Primed by the HTBI set, a first-round RT-PCR was run on the TCR CDR3. TCRdb recomputed calls from the multiplex PCR reads with MiXCR, one row per CDR3 protein. The table lists around 600,000 distinct CDR3 sequences, about 14% of them singletons, with approximately 12% in the top ten. The specimen was blood. These receptors were taken from a woman between 45 and 60 years old with Graves' ophthalmopathy.

This clonotype was observed at least ten times. CDR3 protein: CASSLSEGLLDTQYF. In DNA form, the CDR3 reads TGTGCCAGCAGTTTATCCGAAGGTCTCCTCGATACGCAGTATTTT. The chain combines TRBV28 with TRBJ2-3; D remains unclear. Trimming took off 1 base at V and 6 bases at J, with 14 bases between the two ends. The CDR3 loop spans 15 amino acids. Germline V CDR1 and CDR2: MDHEN, SYDVKM.

This clonotype showed up many times. This chain uses TRBV20-1 with TRBJ2-5, with D possibly being TRBD1 (6 bases). This CDR3 is 18 amino acids long. Germline V gene data show CDR1 as DFQATT and CDR2 as SNEGSKA (reference sequence). The ends were cut back, 5 bases at V and 3 bases at J, with 28 bases in the middle. CDR3 in DNA: TGCAGTGCTCCGATATGGACAGTTTTTATTGAATCTGAAGAGACCCAGTACTTC. It specifies CSAPIWTVFIESEETQYF.

This chain links TRBV12-3 or TRBV12-4 with TRBJ2-7, with 9 bases identical to TRBD2. The CDR3 contains 16 residues. The trim removed 3 bases at V and 7 bases at J, leaving 13 bases unmatched. The CDR3: CASSLGGLALLGEQYF. The CDR3 region has the DNA TGTGCCAGCAGTTTGGGGGGACTAGCACTACTGGGAGAGCAGTACTTC.

In its sample, this clonotype was seen many times. CDR3 in DNA: TGTGCCAGCAGCACAGGAATCTCTGGGGCCAACGTCCTGACTTTC. It specifies CASSTGISGANVLTF. This chain links TRBV11-2 with TRBJ2-6; maybe TRBD1 (5 bases). The CDR3 covers 15 residues. V lost 5 bases and J lost 0, with 8 bases in between. CDR1 SGHAT and CDR2 FQNNGV come from the germline V gene.

In the case of this clonotype: Given a much more abundant clone one base away, this may be a read error. The chain links TRBV30 to TRBJ2-2, with 11 bases fitting TRBD2. J lost 4 bases, V lost 3 bases, and 4 bases had no gene match. This CDR3 has 15 amino acids. Looked up from germline, CDR1 is GTSNPN and CDR2 is SVGIG (reference sequence). CDR3 residues: CAWRVAGGSTGELFF. The CDR3, as DNA: TGTGCCTGGAGGGTAGCGGGAGGGAGCACCGGGGAGCTGTTTTTT.

In its sample, this clonotype was seen many times. This chain joins TRBV20-1 and TRBJ2-1, with D maybe TRBD1 (5 bases). CDR3 length: 15 amino acids. Trimming removed 3 bases at V and 3 bases at J, with 15 bases between. CDR1 DFQATT and CDR2 SNEGSKA come from the germline V gene (reference sequence). In DNA, the CDR3 is TGCAGTGCTAGCTCACCCCGAGACAGCTACAATGAGCAGTTCTTC. Amino acid sequence: CSASSPRDSYNEQFF.

There are many counts of this clonotype. The chain recombines TRBV20-1 with TRBJ1-1; TRBD1 might be the D (5 bases). CDR1 is DFQATT and CDR2 is SNEGSKA in the germline V gene (reference sequence). Trimming removed 6 bases from V and 1 base from J, with 9 bases in between. The CDR3 spans 12 residues. The CDR3 is CSARAPNTEAFF. DNA of the CDR3: TGCAGTGCCAGGGCCCCGAACACTGAAGCTTTCTTT.

This clonotype occurred many times. This sequence joins TRBV18 and TRBJ2-1, with D tentatively TRBD2 (5 bases). The ends were cut back, 2 bases at V and 5 bases at J, with 10 bases in the middle. CDR3 length equals 14 residues. Germline V gene sequence: CDR1 KGHSH, CDR2 LQKENI. CDR3 nucleotides: TGTGCCAGCTCACCAGCCGGGAAAAACAATGAGCAGTTCTTC. Translation: CASSPAGKNNEQFF.

This clonotype appeared many times. CDR3 region: CAITTGGEQYF. CDR3 nucleotide sequence: TGTGCCATCACTACAGGGGGCGAGCAGTACTTC. The chain employs TRBV10-3 and TRBJ2-7; 8 bases map to TRBD1. With V trimmed by 7 bases and J by 6 bases, 2 bases remained unmatched. CDR3 size: 11 residues. From germline, CDR1 is ENHRY and CDR2 SYGVKD.

This clonotype was seen at least ten times. The CDR3 reads CSVEDLGEQFF. DNA of the CDR3: TGCAGCGTTGAAGATCTTGGTGAGCAGTTCTTC. The gene calls are TRBV29-1 and TRBJ2-1; D gene ambiguous. Germline CDR1 SQVTM, CDR2 ANQGSEA. This CDR3 has 11 residues. Trimming stripped 0 bases from V and 9 bases from J, with 6 bases between.

This clonotype was counted at least ten times. The rearrangement links TRBV3-1 to TRBJ2-7; D remains ambiguous. Germline V CDR1 and CDR2: LGHDT, YNNKEL (reference sequence). V was clipped by 3 bases and J by 0 bases, with 0 bases between them. The CDR3 runs to 11 residues. The CDR3 region is CASSHSYEQYF. CDR3 DNA: TGTGCCAGCAGCCACTCCTACGAGCAGTACTTC.

This clonotype was counted only a few times. V gene TRBV9 combines with J gene TRBJ2-2, with D unclear. Germline values: CDR1 SGDLS, CDR2 YYNGEE. V was cut by 4 bases and J by 1 base, with 11 bases left in between. This CDR3 spans 15 amino acids. The CDR3, as DNA: TGTGCCAGCAGCCTCTTTATGGGGAACACCGGGGAGCTGTTTTTT. It specifies CASSLFMGNTGELFF.

The genes are TRBV28 and TRBJ2-2, with 7 bases matching TRBD1. CDR3 length equals 15 residues. V dropped 2 bases and J dropped 3; count of bases not matched to a gene: 3. Per the germline V gene, CDR1 is MDHEN and CDR2 is SYDVKM. CDR3 amino acids: CASSLTGVDTGELFF. CDR3 DNA: TGTGCCAGCAGTTTAACAGGGGTCGACACCGGGGAGCTGTTTTTT.

This clonotype was detected ten times or more. The chain joins TRBV12-3 or TRBV12-4 to TRBJ1-1; D call uncertain. V was pared by 3 bases and J by 4 bases, with 9 bases between. This CDR3 is built from 13 residues. The CDR3 is CASSFLLLTEAFF. The CDR3 DNA sequence: TGTGCCAGCAGTTTCCTATTACTCACTGAAGCTTTCTTT.

This sequence joins TRBV9 and TRBJ2-2, with TRBD1 as a possible D gene (6 bases). Germline V gene sequence: CDR1 SGDLS, CDR2 YYNGEE. The CDR3 contains 15 residues. V gave up 0 bases and J gave up 6 bases, with 12 bases separating them. The CDR3, as DNA: TGTGCCAGCAGCGTAGAACAGGGTTTCGCCGGGGAGCTGTTTTTT. This encodes CASSVEQGFAGELFF.

In this sample, this clonotype turned up many times. J is TRBJ2-2 and V is TRBV29-1, with D hard to call. There are 13 residues in the CDR3. The V gene lost 4 bases and the J gene lost 0 bases, with 6 bases spanning the gap. The V gene's germline CDR1 is SQVTM and CDR2 ANQGSEA. The CDR3 protein is CSVVLANTGELFF. The CDR3 DNA is TGCAGCGTTGTCCTTGCGAACACCGGGGAGCTGTTTTTT.

The V call is TRBV28, the J call TRBJ2-7, with D tentatively TRBD1 or TRBD2 (5 bases each). Trimming removed 8 bases from V and 4 bases from J, with 15 bases in between. In germline, CDR1 is MDHEN, CDR2 SYDVKM. This CDR3 contains 13 residues. The CDR3 sequence is CASERGTPYEQYF. Written as DNA, the CDR3 is TGTGCCAGCGAGAGGGGCACTCCTTACGAGCAGTACTTC. The whole variable domain, remainder taken from reference TRBV28 and TRBJ2-7, is DVKVTQSSRYLVKRTGEKVFLECVQDMDHENMFWYRQDPGLGLRLIYFSYDVKMKEKGDIPEGYSVSREKKERFSLILESASTNQTSMYLCASERGTPYEQYFGPGTRLTVT.

This clonotype was seen at least ten times. The V and J genes are TRBV5-1 and TRBJ2-1; 7 nucleotides align to TRBD2. J was trimmed by 0 bases and V by 1 base; bases with no gene match: 4. Germline lookup yields CDR1 SGHRS and CDR2 YFSETQ. This CDR3 comprises 16 residues. The CDR3 loop is CASSLLAGDSYNEQFF. The DNA of the CDR3 is TGCGCCAGCAGCTTGTTGGCGGGAGACTCCTACAATGAGCAGTTCTTC.

This clonotype was recorded many times. The rearrangement joins TRBV7-9 to TRBJ2-5; 9 bases agree with TRBD2. Germline CDR1 SEHNR, CDR2 FQNEAQ (reference sequence). The CDR3 totals 16 residues. V lost 0 bases, J lost 10 bases, and 12 bases stayed unmatched. The CDR3: CASSLALAGGPRNQYF. CDR3 nucleotides: TGTGCCAGCAGCTTAGCGCTTGCGGGAGGGCCAAGAAACCAGTACTTC. The whole variable domain, remainder taken from reference TRBV7-9 and TRBJ2-5, is DTGVSQNPRHKITKRGQNVTFRCDPISEHNRLYWYRQTLGQGPEFLTYFQNEAQLEKSRLLSDRFSAERPKGSFSTLEIQRTEQGDSAMYLCASSLALAGGPRNQYFGPGTRLLVL.

This clonotype was seen a handful of times. The CDR3 protein is CASSSPRTSGSTDTQYF. CDR3 in DNA: TGTGCCAGCAGTTCCCCTAGGACTAGCGGGAGCACAGATACGCAGTATTTT. This rearrangement joins TRBV6-1 to TRBJ2-3; 11 bases are a match to TRBD2. CDR3 length equals 17 residues. Losses at the gene ends were 5 bases for V and 0 bases for J; bases not matched to a gene: 7. Germline CDR1 reads MNHNS; CDR2 reads SASEGT.

In its sample, this clonotype was seen many times. The chain uses TRBV11-3 and TRBJ2-7; 7 positions agree with TRBD1. The ends lost 3 bases at V and 3 bases at J; junction bases unmatched: 5. The CDR3 has 14 amino acids. Germline V gene data show CDR1 as SGHNT and CDR2 as YENEEA. DNA of the CDR3: TGTGCCAGCAGCTTTCTCCGGGACAGCTACGAGCAGTACTTC. Translation: CASSFLRDSYEQYF.

This clonotype has at least ten counts. V usage is TRBV28 and J usage is TRBJ2-3, with 7 positions matching TRBD2. Germline-derived CDR1 and CDR2 are MDHEN and SYDVKM. Germline trimming cut 3 bases from V and 4 bases from J; bases unmatched to any gene: 10. The CDR3 is 16 residues long. In DNA form, the CDR3 reads TGTGCCAGCAGTTTGTTTAGGGCAGGGAGGGCAGATACGCAGTATTTT. Protein product: CASSLFRAGRADTQYF.

This clonotype was counted many times. The chain joins TRBV24-1 to TRBJ1-1; 9 nucleotides line up with TRBD1. The V and J ends lost 9 bases and 7 bases, in that order; junction bases with no gene match: 5. The CDR3 sequence is 12 residues long. Germline V gives CDR1 KGHDR, CDR2 SFDVKD. In DNA, the CDR3 is TGTGCCACCCTGGGACAGGGAGTTGAAGCTTTCTTT. Residues: CATLGQGVEAFF.